This T cell receptor (beta chain) appears in the sequencing data of a study of OX40 agonist ivuxolimab in advanced cancers. V lost 3 bases to trimming and J lost 6 bases, with 8 bases between them. The CDR3 runs to 13 residues. CDR1 is MGHRA, CDR2 YSYEKL, per germline. Generated by immunoSEQ multiplex PCR, the TCRdb table keeps only in-frame clones and is missing some. The data show about 54,000 clones, with roughly 91% seen just once and roughly 1.3% held by the top ten. The sequence derives from an adult with an advanced solid tumor such as melanoma, head and neck, liver or kidney cancer. The chain carries TRBV4-1 and TRBJ1-4; D remains unclear. Sequenced here: CD4+ or CD8+ T cells sorted from blood, sampled in a trial of the OX40 agonist ivuxolimab. The CDR3 is CASSQGVDEKLFF. The CDR3 DNA reads as TGCGCCAGCAGCCAGGGAGTAGATGAAAAACTGTTTTTT.